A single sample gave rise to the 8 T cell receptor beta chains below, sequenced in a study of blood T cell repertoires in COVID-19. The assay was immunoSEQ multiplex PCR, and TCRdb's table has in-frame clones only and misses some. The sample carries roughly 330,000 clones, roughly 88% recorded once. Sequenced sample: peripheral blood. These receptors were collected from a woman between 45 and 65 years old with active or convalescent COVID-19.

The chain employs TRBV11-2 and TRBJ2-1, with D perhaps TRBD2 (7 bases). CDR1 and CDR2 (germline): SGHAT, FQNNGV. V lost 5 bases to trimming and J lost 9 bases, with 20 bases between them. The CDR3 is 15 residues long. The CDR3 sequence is CASSKGGGWGSEQFF. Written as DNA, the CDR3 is TGTGCCAGCAGCAAGGGAGGGGGATGGGGTAGTGAGCAGTTCTTC.

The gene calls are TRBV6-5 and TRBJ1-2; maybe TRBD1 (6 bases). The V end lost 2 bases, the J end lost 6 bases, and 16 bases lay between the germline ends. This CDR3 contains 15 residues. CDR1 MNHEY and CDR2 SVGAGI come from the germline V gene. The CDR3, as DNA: TGTGCCAGCAGTTACCCGACAGGAACGTTGGATGGCTACACCTTC. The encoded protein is CASSYPTGTLDGYTF.

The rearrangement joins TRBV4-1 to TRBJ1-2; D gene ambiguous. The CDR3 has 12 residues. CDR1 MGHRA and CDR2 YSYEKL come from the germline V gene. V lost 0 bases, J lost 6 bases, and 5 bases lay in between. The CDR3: CASSQDGDGYTF. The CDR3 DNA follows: TGCGCCAGCAGCCAAGACGGAGATGGCTACACCTTC.

CDR3 nucleotides: TGCGCCAGCAGCCACCCGACAGGGCTCGATGGCTACACCTTC. Its protein product is CASSHPTGLDGYTF. This rearrangement joins TRBV4-1 to TRBJ1-2; 7 bases map to TRBD1. CDR1 is MGHRA and CDR2 is YSYEKL in the germline V gene. V was pared by 3 bases and J by 6 bases, with 7 bases of the junction left unmatched. There are 14 residues in the CDR3.

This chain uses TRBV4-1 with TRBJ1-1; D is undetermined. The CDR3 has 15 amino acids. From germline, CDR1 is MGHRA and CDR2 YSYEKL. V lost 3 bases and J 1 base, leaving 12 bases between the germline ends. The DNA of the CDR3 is TGCGCCAGCAGCCACCTCTTTAGACAGAACACTGAAGCTTTCTTT. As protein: CASSHLFRQNTEAFF.

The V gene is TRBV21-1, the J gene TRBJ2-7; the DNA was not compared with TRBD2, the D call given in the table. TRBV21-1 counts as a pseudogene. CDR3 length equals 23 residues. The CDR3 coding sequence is TGTGCCAGCAGCAAAGTCGGCGGCCCCAACGGGACTAGCGGCGGAGAGGGATCCTACGAGCAGTACTTC. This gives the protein CASSKVGGPNGTSGGEGSYEQYF.

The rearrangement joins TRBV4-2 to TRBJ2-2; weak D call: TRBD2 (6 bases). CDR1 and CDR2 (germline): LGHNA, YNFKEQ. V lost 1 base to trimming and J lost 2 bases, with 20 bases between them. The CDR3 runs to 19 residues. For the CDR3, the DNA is TGTGCCAGCAGCCAAGTTCTGGCGCGAGCGGGCGAAAACACCGGGGAGCTGTTTTTT. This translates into CASSQVLARAGENTGELFF.

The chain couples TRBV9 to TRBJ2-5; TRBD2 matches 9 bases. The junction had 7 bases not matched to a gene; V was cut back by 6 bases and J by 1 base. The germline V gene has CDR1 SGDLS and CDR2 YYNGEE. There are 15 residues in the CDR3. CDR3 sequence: CASTTSGLAQETQYF. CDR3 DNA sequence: TGTGCCAGCACCACTAGCGGGCTAGCCCAAGAGACCCAGTACTTC.